This TCR beta chain was documented in a study of blood T cell repertoires in COVID-19. Libraries were prepared by immunoSEQ multiplex PCR; TCRdb keeps only in-frame clonotypes and omits some of them. In the table there are 200,000 to 300,000 clones, around 89% of which are singletons. This clone came up a few times. The CDR3 has 15 residues. Looked up from germline, CDR1 is KGHDR and CDR2 is SFDVKD. The junction had 8 bases not matched to a gene; V was cut back by 6 bases and J by 4 bases. The source material was PBMCs or T cells enriched from blood (not recorded which). The sequence derives from a woman aged 40 to 50 with acute COVID-19. This sequence joins TRBV24-1 and TRBJ2-1; 7 positions match TRBD1. The CDR3 reads CATSITGAGYNEQFF. Written as DNA, the CDR3 is TGTGCCACCAGTATCACAGGGGCGGGTTACAATGAGCAGTTCTTC.